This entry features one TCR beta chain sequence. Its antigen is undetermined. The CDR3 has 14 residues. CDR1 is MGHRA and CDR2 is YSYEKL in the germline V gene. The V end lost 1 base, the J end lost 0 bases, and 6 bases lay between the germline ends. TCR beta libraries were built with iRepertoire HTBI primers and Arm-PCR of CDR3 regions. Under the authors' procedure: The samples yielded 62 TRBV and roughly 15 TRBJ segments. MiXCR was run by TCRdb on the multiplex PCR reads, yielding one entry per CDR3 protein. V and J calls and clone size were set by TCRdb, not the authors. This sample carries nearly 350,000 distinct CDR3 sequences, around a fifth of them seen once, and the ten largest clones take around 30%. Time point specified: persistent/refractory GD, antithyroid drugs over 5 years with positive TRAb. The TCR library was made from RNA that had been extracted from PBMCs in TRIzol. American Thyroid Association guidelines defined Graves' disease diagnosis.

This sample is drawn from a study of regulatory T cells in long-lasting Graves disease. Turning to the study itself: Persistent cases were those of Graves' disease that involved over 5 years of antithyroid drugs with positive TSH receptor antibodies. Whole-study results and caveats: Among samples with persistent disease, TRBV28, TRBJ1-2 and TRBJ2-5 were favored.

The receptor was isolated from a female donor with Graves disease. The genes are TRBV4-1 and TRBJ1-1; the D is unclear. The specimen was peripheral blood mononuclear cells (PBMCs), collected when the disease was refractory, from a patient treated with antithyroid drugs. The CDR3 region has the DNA TGCGCCAGCAGCCAAGCACAGATGAACACTGAAGCTTTCTTT. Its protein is CASSQAQMNTEAFF.